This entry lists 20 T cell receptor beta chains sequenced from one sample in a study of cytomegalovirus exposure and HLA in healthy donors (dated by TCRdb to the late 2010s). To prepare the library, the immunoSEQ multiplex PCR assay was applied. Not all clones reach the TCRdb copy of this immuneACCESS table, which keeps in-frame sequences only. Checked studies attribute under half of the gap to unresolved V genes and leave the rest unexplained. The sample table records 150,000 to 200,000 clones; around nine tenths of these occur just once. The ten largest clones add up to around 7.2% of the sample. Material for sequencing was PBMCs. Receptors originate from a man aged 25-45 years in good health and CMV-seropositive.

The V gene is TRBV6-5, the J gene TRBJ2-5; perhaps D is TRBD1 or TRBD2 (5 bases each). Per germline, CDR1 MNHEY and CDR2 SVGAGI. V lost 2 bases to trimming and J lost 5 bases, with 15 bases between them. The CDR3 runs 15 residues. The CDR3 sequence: CASSYNPGTAETQYF. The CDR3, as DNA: TGTGCCAGCAGTTACAACCCTGGGACGGCGGAGACCCAGTACTTC.

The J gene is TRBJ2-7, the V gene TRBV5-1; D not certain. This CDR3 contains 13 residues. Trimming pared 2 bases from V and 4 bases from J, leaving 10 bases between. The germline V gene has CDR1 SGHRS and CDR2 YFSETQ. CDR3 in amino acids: CASSLYDPYEQYF. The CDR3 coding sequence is TGCGCCAGCAGCTTATACGATCCGTACGAGCAGTACTTC.

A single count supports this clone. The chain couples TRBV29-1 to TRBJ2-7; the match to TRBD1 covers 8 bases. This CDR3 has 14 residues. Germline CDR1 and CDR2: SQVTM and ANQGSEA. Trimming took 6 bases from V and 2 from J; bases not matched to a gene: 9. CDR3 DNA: TGCAGCGTCATGGACAGGGAGTACCCCTACGAGCAGTACTTC. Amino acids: CSVMDREYPYEQYF.

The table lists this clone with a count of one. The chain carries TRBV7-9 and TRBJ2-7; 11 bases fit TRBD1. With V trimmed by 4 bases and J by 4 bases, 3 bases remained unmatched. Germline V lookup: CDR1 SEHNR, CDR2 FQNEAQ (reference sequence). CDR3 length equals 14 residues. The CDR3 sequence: CASSSDRGQYEQYF. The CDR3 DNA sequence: TGTGCCAGCAGCTCGGACAGGGGGCAGTACGAGCAGTACTTC.

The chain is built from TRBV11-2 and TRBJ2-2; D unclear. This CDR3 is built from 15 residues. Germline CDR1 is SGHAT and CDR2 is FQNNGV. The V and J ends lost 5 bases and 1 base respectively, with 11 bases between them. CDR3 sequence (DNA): TGTGCCAGCAGCGCCAGAATACAGAACACCGGGGAGCTGTTTTTT. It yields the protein CASSARIQNTGELFF.

The CDR3 loop reads CASSQDRTRSNEQFF. CDR3 coding DNA: TGTGCCAGCAGCCAAGATAGGACTCGAAGCAATGAGCAGTTCTTC. This chain uses TRBV14 with TRBJ2-1; the D gene is possibly TRBD2 (5 bases). The CDR3 totals 15 residues. Trimming cost V 0 bases and J 6 bases, with 12 bases left between them. Germline loops: CDR1 SGHDN, CDR2 FVKESK.

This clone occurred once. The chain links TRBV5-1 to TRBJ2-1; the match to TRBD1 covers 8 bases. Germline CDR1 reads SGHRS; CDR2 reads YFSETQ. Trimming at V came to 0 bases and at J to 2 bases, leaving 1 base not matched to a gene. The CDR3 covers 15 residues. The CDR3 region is CASSLGGQAYNEQFF. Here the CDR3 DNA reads TGCGCCAGCAGCTTGGGGGGACAGGCCTACAATGAGCAGTTCTTC.

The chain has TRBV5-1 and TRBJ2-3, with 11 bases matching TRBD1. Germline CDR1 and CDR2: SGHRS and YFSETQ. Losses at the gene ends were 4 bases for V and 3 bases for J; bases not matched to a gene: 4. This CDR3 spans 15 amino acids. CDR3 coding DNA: TGCGCCAGCAGCGTCGGACAGGGGGCGACAGATACGCAGTATTTT. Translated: CASSVGQGATDTQYF.

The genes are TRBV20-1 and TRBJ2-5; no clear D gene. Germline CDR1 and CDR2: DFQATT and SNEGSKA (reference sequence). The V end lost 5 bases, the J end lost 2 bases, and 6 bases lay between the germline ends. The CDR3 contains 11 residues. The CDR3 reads CSAVEQETQYF. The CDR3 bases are TGCAGTGCTGTCGAGCAAGAGACCCAGTACTTC.

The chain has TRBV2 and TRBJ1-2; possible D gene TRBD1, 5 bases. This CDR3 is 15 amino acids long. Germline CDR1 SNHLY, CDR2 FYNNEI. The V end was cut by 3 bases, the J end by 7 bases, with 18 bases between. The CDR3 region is CASSDPQTGLAGYTF. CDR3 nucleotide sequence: TGTGCCAGCAGTGATCCCCAGACGGGGCTCGCTGGCTACACCTTC. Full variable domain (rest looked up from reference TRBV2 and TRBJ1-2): EPEVTQTPSHQVTQMGQEVILRCVPISNHLYFYWYRQILGQKVEFLVSFYNNEISEKSEIFDDQFSVERPDGSNFTLKIRSTKLEDSAMYFCASSDPQTGLAGYTFGSGTRLTVV.

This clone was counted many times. CDR3 DNA: TGTGCCAGCAGTTCGGACAGGGATGGCTACACCTTC. Its translation is CASSSDRDGYTF. V gene TRBV6-5 combines with J gene TRBJ1-2; TRBD1 aligns across 8 bases. Trimming cost V 4 bases and J 6 bases; bases outside gene matches: 1. The CDR3 runs to 12 residues. CDR1 and CDR2 (germline): MNHEY, SVGAGI.

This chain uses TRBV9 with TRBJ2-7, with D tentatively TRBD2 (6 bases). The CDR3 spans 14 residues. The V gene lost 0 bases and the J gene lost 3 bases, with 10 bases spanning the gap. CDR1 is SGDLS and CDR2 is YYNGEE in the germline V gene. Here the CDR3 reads CASSVDGSGYEQYF. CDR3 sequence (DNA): TGTGCCAGCAGCGTAGATGGTAGCGGCTACGAGCAGTACTTC. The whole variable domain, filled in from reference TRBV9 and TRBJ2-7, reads DSGVTQTPKHLITATGQRVTLRCSPRSGDLSVYWYQQSLDQGLQFLIQYYNGEERAKGNILERFSAQQFPDLHSELNLSSLELGDSALYFCASSVDGSGYEQYFGPGTRLTVT.

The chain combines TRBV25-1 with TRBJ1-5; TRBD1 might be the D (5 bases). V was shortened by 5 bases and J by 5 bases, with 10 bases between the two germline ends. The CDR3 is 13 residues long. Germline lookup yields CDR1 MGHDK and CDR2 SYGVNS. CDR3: CASSFGGDQPQHF. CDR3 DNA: TGTGCCAGCAGTTTTGGGGGGGATCAGCCCCAGCATTTT.

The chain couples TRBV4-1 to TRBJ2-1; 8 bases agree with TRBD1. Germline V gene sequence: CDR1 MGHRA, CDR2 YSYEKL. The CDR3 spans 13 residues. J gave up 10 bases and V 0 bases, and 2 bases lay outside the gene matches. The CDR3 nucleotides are TGCGCCAGCAGCCAAGACAGGGGGCACGAGCAGTTCTTC. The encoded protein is CASSQDRGHEQFF.

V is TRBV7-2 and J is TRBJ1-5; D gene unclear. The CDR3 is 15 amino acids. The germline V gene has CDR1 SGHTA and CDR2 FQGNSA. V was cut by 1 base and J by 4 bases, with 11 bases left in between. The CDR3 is CASSLVGSFNQPQHF. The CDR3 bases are TGTGCCAGCAGCTTAGTTGGATCATTTAATCAGCCCCAGCATTTT.

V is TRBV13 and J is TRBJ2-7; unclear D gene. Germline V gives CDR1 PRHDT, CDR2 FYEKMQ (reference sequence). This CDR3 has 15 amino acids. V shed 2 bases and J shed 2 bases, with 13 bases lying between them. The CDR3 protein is CASSLRWEGPYEQYF. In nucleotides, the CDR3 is TGTGCCAGCAGCTTAAGGTGGGAAGGGCCCTACGAGCAGTACTTC.

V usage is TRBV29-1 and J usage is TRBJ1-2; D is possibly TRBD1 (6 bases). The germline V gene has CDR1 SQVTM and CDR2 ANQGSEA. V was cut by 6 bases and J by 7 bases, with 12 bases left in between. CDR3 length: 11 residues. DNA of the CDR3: TGCAGCGTGTACCGGGACACTGGCTACACCTTC. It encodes CSVYRDTGYTF.

The CDR3 coding sequence is TGCGCCAGCAGCCAAGGACAGGGAGGTGAGCAGTTCTTC. Its translation: CASSQGQGGEQFF. This rearrangement joins TRBV4-1 to TRBJ2-1; TRBD1 is a possible D gene (7 bases). CDR1 MGHRA and CDR2 YSYEKL come from the germline V gene. The V end lost 1 base, the J end lost 9 bases, and 10 bases lay between the germline ends. The CDR3 is made up of 13 amino acids.

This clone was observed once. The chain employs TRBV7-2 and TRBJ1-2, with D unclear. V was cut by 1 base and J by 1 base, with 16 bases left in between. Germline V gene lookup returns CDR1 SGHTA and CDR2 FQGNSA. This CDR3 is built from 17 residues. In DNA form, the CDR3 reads TGTGCCAGCAGCTTAGGCATAGGGTATCAAGTTAACTATGGCTACACCTTC. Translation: CASSLGIGYQVNYGYTF.

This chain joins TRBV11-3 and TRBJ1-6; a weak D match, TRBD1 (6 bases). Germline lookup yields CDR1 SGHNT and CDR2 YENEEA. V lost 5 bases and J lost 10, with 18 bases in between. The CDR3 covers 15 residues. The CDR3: CASSPGVGGHSPLHF. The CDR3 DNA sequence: TGTGCCAGCAGCCCGGGGGTCGGGGGGCACTCACCCCTCCACTTT.